This TCR beta chain derives from a study of blood T cell repertoires in COVID-19. The CDR3 runs 16 residues. V lost 0 bases and J lost 0; bases outside the gene matches: 2. Germline loops: CDR1 SGHRS, CDR2 YFSETQ. This table comes from immunoSEQ multiplex PCR, and its TCRdb copy is limited to in-frame clones, with some not included. Of fewer than 200,000 clones in the sample, about 79% are singletons; the top ten hold 13% to 15%. Cohorts were determined from participant-reported clinical history. Donors in Cohort 3 counted as recovered after two negative PCRs, clearance, or symptom resolution. The rearrangement uses TRBV5-1 and TRBJ1-4; 7 bases are shared with TRBD1. This receptor was obtained from a middle-aged man who had recovered from COVID-19. Sequencing was performed on PBMCs or T cells enriched from blood (not recorded which). The CDR3 sequence is CASSLAGGTTNEKLFF. In DNA form, the CDR3 reads TGCGCCAGCAGCTTGGCAGGGGGTACAACTAATGAAAAACTGTTTTTT. Filled out from reference TRBV5-1 and TRBJ1-4, the complete variable domain reads KAGVTQTPRYLIKTRGQQVTLSCSPISGHRSVSWYQQTPGQGLQFLFEYFSETQRNKGNFPGRFSGRQFSNSRSEMNVSTLELGDSALYLCASSLAGGTTNEKLFFGSGTQLSVL.